These 25 T cell receptor beta chains came from one sample sequenced in a study of T cells in Graves' hyperthyroidism and ophthalmopathy. There were TCR beta CDR3 regions amplified from RNA transcripts. Researchers ran a first-round RT-PCR on the TCR CDR3 using the HTBI primer set. One entry per CDR3 protein results from TCRdb running MiXCR on the multiplex PCR reads. This repertoire shows roughly 93,000 distinct CDR3 sequences, around 52% found once; its top ten account for roughly a quarter. The sequenced material came from blood. The receptors were gathered from a woman between 40 and 50 years old with Graves' hyperthyroidism.

On this clonotype: The CDR3 does not close with the conserved phenylalanine or tryptophan, likely indicating a read error. The chain is built from TRBV19 and TRBJ1-5; the D gene is possibly TRBD1 (5 bases). The V end was cut by 3 bases, the J end by 9 bases, with 9 bases between. From germline, CDR1 is LNHDA and CDR2 SQIVND (reference sequence). CDR3 length: 12 amino acids. The CDR3 loop is CASSMGPLPQHL. The DNA for the CDR3 is TGTGCCAGTAGTATGGGGCCCTTGCCCCAGCATCTT.

This chain connects TRBV2 to TRBJ1-3, with 7 bases that match TRBD1. J lost 3 bases, V lost 5 bases, and 4 bases had no gene match. The CDR3 totals 14 residues. Germline lookup yields CDR1 SNHLY and CDR2 FYNNEI. Here the CDR3 reads CASSSQGVGNTIYF. As DNA, the CDR3 is TGTGCCAGCAGTTCTCAGGGGGTTGGAAACACCATATATTTT.

This clonotype came up many times. The rearrangement joins TRBV7-9 to TRBJ2-2; D may be TRBD1 (6 bases). The V and J ends lost 2 bases and 1 base respectively, with 11 bases between them. The CDR3 spans 16 residues. Germline lookup yields CDR1 SEHNR and CDR2 FQNEAQ (reference sequence). CDR3 residues: CASSLQGTMNTGELFF. CDR3 nucleotide sequence: TGTGCCAGCAGCTTACAGGGGACCATGAACACCGGGGAGCTGTTTTTT.

This clonotype was seen ten or more times. The rearrangement joins TRBV12-3 or TRBV12-4 to TRBJ1-2, with TRBD1 matching over 9 bases. J gave up 4 bases and V 0 bases, and 12 bases lay outside the gene matches. The CDR3 is 18 amino acids. CDR3 nucleotide sequence: TGTGCCAGCAGTTTAGCCCCCCCACAGGGGGCGCAGAGCTATGGCTACACCTTC. It yields the protein CASSLAPPQGAQSYGYTF.

This clonotype was counted ten times or more. The CDR3 does not close with the conserved phenylalanine or tryptophan, likely indicating a read error. The chain has TRBV7-9 and TRBJ2-7, with D possibly TRBD1 on 6 matching bases. CDR3 length: 12 amino acids. Trimming cost V 4 bases and J 3 bases, with 7 bases left between them. CDR1 is SEHNR and CDR2 is FQNEAQ in the germline V gene (reference sequence). CDR3: CASSSQGYEQYL. The CDR3 coding sequence is TGTGCCAGCAGCTCACAGGGCTACGAGCAGTACCTC.

At least ten counts were recorded for this clonotype. The V gene is TRBV2, the J gene TRBJ1-1; D might be TRBD1 (5 bases). This CDR3 is 14 amino acids long. The ends were cut back, 4 bases at V and 1 base at J, with 10 bases in the middle. CDR1 is SNHLY and CDR2 is FYNNEI in the germline V gene. The CDR3 bases are TGTGCCAGCAGTGGGGGGGTAGGGAACACTGAAGCTTTCTTT. Translation gives CASSGGVGNTEAFF.

The J gene is TRBJ2-7, the V gene TRBV7-2; 10 nucleotides agree with TRBD2. V lost 5 bases, J lost 5 bases, and 9 bases stayed unmatched. CDR1 is SGHTA and CDR2 is FQGNSA in the germline V gene. The CDR3 runs to 15 residues. In DNA, the CDR3 is TGTGCCAGCAGCCAAGCTAGCGGGAGTGAGGACGAGCAGTACTTC. Amino acid sequence: CASSQASGSEDEQYF.

This clonotype was detected only a few times. The chain is built from TRBV6-1 and TRBJ2-7; 10 nucleotides align to TRBD2. Trimming took 11 bases from V and 3 from J; bases not matched to a gene: 7. This CDR3 is built from 13 residues. Germline V gene data show CDR1 as MNHNS and CDR2 as SASEGT. Here the CDR3 reads CAAGASGSYEQYF. The CDR3 DNA is TGTGCCGCAGGGGCTAGCGGGAGCTACGAGCAGTACTTC.

In its sample, this clonotype was seen many times. J is TRBJ2-2 and V is TRBV5-8; TRBD1 is a possible D gene (5 bases). The length of the CDR3 is 14 residues. Germline lookup yields CDR1 SGHTS and CDR2 YDEGEE. V lost 4 bases, J lost 7 bases, and 14 bases lay in between. The CDR3 sequence: CASSPSKGVGELFF. CDR3 bases: TGTGCCAGCAGCCCGTCGAAAGGGGTCGGGGAGCTGTTTTTT.

A word on this clonotype: A much larger clone lies a single base off, so this may be a read error. The chain uses TRBV7-2 and TRBJ2-7; 7 bases line up with TRBD2. The CDR3 sequence is 15 residues long. Germline assignment: CDR1 SGHTA and CDR2 FQGNSA. CDR3 sequence (DNA): TGTGCCAGCAGCCAAGACTCGACTAGCCGCTACCAGCAGTACTTC. This sequence encodes CASSQDSTSRYQQYF. The whole variable domain, filled in from reference TRBV7-2 and TRBJ2-7, reads GAGVSQSPSNKVTEKGKDVELRCDPISGHTALYWYRQSLGQGLEFLIYFQGNSAPDKSGLPSDRFSAERTGGSVSTLTIQRTQQEDSAVYLCASSQDSTSRYQQYFGPGTRLTVT.

This clonotype was seen only a few times. The chain uses TRBV7-3 and TRBJ2-7; D not certain. Germline V CDR1 and CDR2: SGHTA, FQGTGA. The CDR3 is 15 residues long. Trimming took 5 bases from V and 5 from J, leaving 19 bases between them. The CDR3 protein is CASSPPPPLVDEQYF. DNA of the CDR3: TGTGCCAGCAGCCCCCCCCCCCCTCTCGTAGACGAGCAGTACTTC.

A word on this clonotype: The junction shows a germline mismatch at one end, possibly a read error. CDR3 sequence: CAISESIRVLTYEQYF. CDR3 bases: TGTGCCATCAGTGAGTCGATAAGAGTACTTACCTACGAGCAGTACTTC. The J gene is TRBJ2-7, the V gene TRBV2; D gene uncertain. This CDR3 is 16 amino acids long. In germline, CDR1 is SNHLY, CDR2 FYNNEI.

J is TRBJ1-2 and V is TRBV2; D gene unclear. The CDR3 spans 13 residues. Germline V gives CDR1 SNHLY, CDR2 FYNNEI. Trimming took 2 bases from V and 9 from J, leaving 13 bases between them. CDR3 nucleotide sequence: TGTGCCAGCAGTGAAAGGGAGGTTTACAGCTACACCTTC. Amino acid sequence: CASSEREVYSYTF. The whole variable domain, remainder taken from reference TRBV2 and TRBJ1-2, is EPEVTQTPSHQVTQMGQEVILRCVPISNHLYFYWYRQILGQKVEFLVSFYNNEISEKSEIFDDQFSVERPDGSNFTLKIRSTKLEDSAMYFCASSEREVYSYTFGSGTRLTVV.

The V gene is TRBV5-1, the J gene TRBJ1-5; D unclear. The CDR3 is made up of 13 amino acids. Germline V gene sequence: CDR1 SGHRS, CDR2 YFSETQ. V lost 4 bases to trimming and J lost 0 bases, with 5 bases between them. The chain's CDR3 is CASSSYSNQPQHF. CDR3 nucleotide sequence: TGCGCCAGCAGCAGCTATAGCAATCAGCCCCAGCATTTT.

The DNA for the CDR3 is TGTGCCAGCAGCTTAGCGACAGGGCGTGGTGGGAACTATGGCTACACCTTC. Translated: CASSLATGRGGNYGYTF. This chain connects TRBV2 to TRBJ1-2; TRBD1 matches 7 bases. J lost 2 bases, V lost 6 bases, and 15 bases had no gene match. Germline-derived CDR1 and CDR2 are SNHLY and FYNNEI. This CDR3 is built from 17 residues.

V usage is TRBV9 and J usage is TRBJ1-6; a weak D match, TRBD1 (5 bases). V lost 2 bases to trimming and J lost 2 bases, with 14 bases between them. Germline V gives CDR1 SGDLS, CDR2 YYNGEE. The CDR3 length is 17 residues. This CDR3 is CASSVSGGDAYNSPLHF. The CDR3 DNA follows: TGTGCCAGCAGCGTGTCCGGGGGGGACGCCTATAATTCACCCCTCCACTTT. Drawing the rest from reference TRBV9 and TRBJ1-6, the complete variable domain is DSGVTQTPKHLITATGQRVTLRCSPRSGDLSVYWYQQSLDQGLQFLIQYYNGEERAKGNILERFSAQQFPDLHSELNLSSLELGDSALYFCASSVSGGDAYNSPLHFGNGTRLTVT.

Worth noting for this clonotype: The DNA is left out, because the CDR3 cannot be placed on it with certainty; the CDR3 is given as TCRdb lists it. The chain joins TRBV7-6 to TRBJ1-5; whether TRBD1, the table's D call, matches the DNA was not checked. Ends included, the CDR3 has 22 residues. Germline values: CDR1 SGHVS, CDR2 FNYEAQ. The CDR3 here is CASSPQAYPETQYFGPGQPQHF.

As to this clonotype: The conserved phenylalanine or tryptophan normally closing the CDR3 is absent here, so this likely arose from a read error. The chain links TRBV7-2 to TRBJ2-7; 8 bases match TRBD2. The germline V gene has CDR1 SGHTA and CDR2 FQGNSA. This CDR3 region has 15 residues. J was trimmed by 3 bases and V by 5 bases; bases with no gene match: 9. The CDR3, as DNA: TGTGCCAGCAGCCCTTCGCCCGGGACTAGCTACGAGCAGTACCCC. It yields the protein CASSPSPGTSYEQYP.

In its sample, this clonotype was seen many times. The rearrangement uses TRBV20-1 and TRBJ1-1; TRBD1 matches 7 bases. Germline CDR1 reads DFQATT; CDR2 reads SNEGSKA (reference sequence). The CDR3 sequence is 14 residues long. After removal of 3 bases from V and 4 bases from J, the junction contained 8 bases not matched to a gene. In DNA form, the CDR3 reads TGCAGTGCTAGTCCACAGGGGTTAGTCACTGAAGCTTTCTTT. This sequence encodes CSASPQGLVTEAFF.

This clonotype was observed many times. This chain links TRBV20-1 with TRBJ2-7; no definite D call. Germline CDR1 and CDR2: DFQATT and SNEGSKA (reference sequence). Trimming took off 3 bases at V and 2 bases at J, with 14 bases between the two ends. The CDR3 sequence is 14 residues long. CDR3 nucleotides: TGCAGTGCTAGGTATATCACAGAGACCTACGAGCAGTACTTC. This gives the protein CSARYITETYEQYF.

Turning to this clonotype: This may stem from a read error, because a much larger clone lies one nucleotide away. Lacking the conserved final phenylalanine or tryptophan, this CDR3 likely reflects a read error. The chain has TRBV7-2 and TRBJ2-3; D remains ambiguous. Deletions cut 0 bases from V and 4 bases from J, with 5 bases between. Germline V gene data show CDR1 as SGHTA and CDR2 as FQGNSA. The CDR3 is 13 residues long. The CDR3 sequence is CASSLAKSDTQYL. The CDR3 nucleotides are TGTGCCAGCAGCTTAGCTAAATCAGATACGCAGTATCTT.

A note on this clonotype: It may be a read error: a sequence one base away is much more abundant. The V call is TRBV7-2, the J call TRBJ2-7; D is unclear. Germline V gene sequence: CDR1 SGHTA, CDR2 FQGNSA. CDR3 size: 14 residues. Trimming removed 1 base from V and 5 bases from J, with 12 bases in between. Written as DNA, the CDR3 is TGTGCCAGCAGCTTAGACTACCCAACCCACGAGCAGTACTTC. Its translation: CASSLDYPTHEQYF.

Remarks on this clonotype: A clone one base away is much larger, so this may be a read error. V is TRBV7-3 and J is TRBJ2-5; a weak D match, TRBD2 (6 bases). V lost 7 bases and J 0 bases, leaving 15 bases between the germline ends. CDR1 and CDR2 from the germline V gene are SGHTA and FQGTGA. The length of the CDR3 is 15 residues. The CDR3 coding sequence is TGTGCCAGCACCCTCGGCAGGGAGGACCAAGAGACCCAGTACTTC. Translation gives CASTLGREDQETQYF.

The gene calls are TRBV7-4 and TRBJ1-5; D remains ambiguous. V was clipped by 5 bases and J by 9 bases, with 5 bases between them. Germline V CDR1 and CDR2: SGHVT, SQSDAQ. CDR3 length equals 10 residues. The chain's CDR3 is CASSVVPQHF. The DNA of the CDR3 is TGTGCCAGCAGCGTAGTGCCCCAGCATTTT.

CDR3 sequence reads: CSASPSGSETQYF. Here the CDR3 DNA reads TGCAGTGCTAGCCCTAGCGGGAGTGAGACCCAGTACTTC. The chain is built from TRBV20-1 and TRBJ2-5; TRBD2 agrees at 10 bases. CDR1 DFQATT and CDR2 SNEGSKA come from the germline V gene (reference sequence). The CDR3 runs to 13 residues. Losses at the gene ends were 3 bases for V and 5 bases for J; bases not matched to a gene: 3.